One sample yielded the 2 T cell receptor beta chains listed below, sequenced in a study of technical replicates of blood from a few donors. The table came from immunoSEQ multiplex PCR; TCRdb's copy has only in-frame clones and leaves some out. The repertoire has around 100,000 clones, roughly 95% of them found once; the top ten carry about 0.35%. The material sequenced was T cells isolated from PBMCs. These receptors were taken from a human donor in good health.

The chain carries TRBV28 and TRBJ1-1; D is ambiguous. Trimming took off 3 bases at V and 0 bases at J, with 11 bases between the two ends. Germline V lookup: CDR1 MDHEN, CDR2 SYDVKM. This CDR3 is built from 15 residues. CDR3 bases: TGTGCCAGCAGTTTTGAGGGCCTCATGAACACTGAAGCTTTCTTT. Its protein product is CASSFEGLMNTEAFF.

The V gene is TRBV4-1, the J gene TRBJ2-7; the match to TRBD2 covers 9 bases. V trimming: 0 bases; J trimming: 4 bases; junction bases outside the gene matches: 7. Looked up from germline, CDR1 is MGHRA and CDR2 is YSYEKL. CDR3 length: 16 residues. The CDR3 DNA sequence: TGCGCCAGCAGCCAAGAGCTAGCGGGGATACATTACGAGCAGTACTTC. Translated: CASSQELAGIHYEQYF.